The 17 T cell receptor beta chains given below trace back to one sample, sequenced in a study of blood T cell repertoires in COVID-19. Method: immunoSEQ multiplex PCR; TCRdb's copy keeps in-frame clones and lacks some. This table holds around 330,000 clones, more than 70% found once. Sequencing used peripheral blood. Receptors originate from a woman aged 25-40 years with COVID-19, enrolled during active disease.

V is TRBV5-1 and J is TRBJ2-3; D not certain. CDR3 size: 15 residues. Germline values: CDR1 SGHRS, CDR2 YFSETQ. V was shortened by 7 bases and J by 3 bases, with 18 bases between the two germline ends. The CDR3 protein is CASGEAPPRTDTQYF. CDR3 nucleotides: TGCGCCAGCGGAGAGGCGCCCCCAAGAACAGATACGCAGTATTTT.

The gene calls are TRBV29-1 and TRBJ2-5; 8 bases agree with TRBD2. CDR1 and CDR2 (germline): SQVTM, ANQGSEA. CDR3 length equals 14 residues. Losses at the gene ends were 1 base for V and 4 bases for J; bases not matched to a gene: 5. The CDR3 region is CSVEVAGSVETQYF. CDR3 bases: TGCAGCGTTGAAGTAGCGGGGAGTGTAGAGACCCAGTACTTC.

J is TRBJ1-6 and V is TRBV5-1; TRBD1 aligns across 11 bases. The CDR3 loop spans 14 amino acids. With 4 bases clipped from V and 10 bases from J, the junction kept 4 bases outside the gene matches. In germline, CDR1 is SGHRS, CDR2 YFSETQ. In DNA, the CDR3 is TGCGCCAGCAGCCCGGGACAGGGGGGATCACCCCTCCACTTT. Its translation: CASSPGQGGSPLHF.

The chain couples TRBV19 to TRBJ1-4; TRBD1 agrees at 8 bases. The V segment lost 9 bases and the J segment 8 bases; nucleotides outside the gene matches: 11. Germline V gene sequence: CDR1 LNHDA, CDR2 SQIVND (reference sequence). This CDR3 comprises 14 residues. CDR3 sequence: CASPYRGRKEKLFF. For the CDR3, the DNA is TGTGCCAGCCCCTACAGGGGGAGGAAAGAAAAACTGTTTTTT.

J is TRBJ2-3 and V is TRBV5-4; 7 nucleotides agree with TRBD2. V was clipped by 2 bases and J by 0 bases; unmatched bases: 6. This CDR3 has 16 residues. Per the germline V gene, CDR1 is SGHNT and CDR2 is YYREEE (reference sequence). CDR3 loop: CASSLPGGRSTDTQYF. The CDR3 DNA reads TGTGCCAGCAGCTTACCGGGGGGTCGGAGCACAGATACGCAGTATTTT.

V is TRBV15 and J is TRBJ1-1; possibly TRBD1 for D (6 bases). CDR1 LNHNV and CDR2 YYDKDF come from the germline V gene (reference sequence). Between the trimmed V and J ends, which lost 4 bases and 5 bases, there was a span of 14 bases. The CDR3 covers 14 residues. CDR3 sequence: CATSTGGRGTEAFF. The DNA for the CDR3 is TGTGCCACCAGCACGGGGGGGCGGGGAACTGAAGCTTTCTTT.

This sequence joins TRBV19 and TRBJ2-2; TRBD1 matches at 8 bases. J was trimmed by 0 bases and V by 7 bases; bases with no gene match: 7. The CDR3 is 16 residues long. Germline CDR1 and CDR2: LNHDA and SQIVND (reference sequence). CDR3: CASMGRTGSNTGELFF. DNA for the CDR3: TGTGCCAGTATGGGAAGGACAGGGTCGAACACCGGGGAGCTGTTTTTT. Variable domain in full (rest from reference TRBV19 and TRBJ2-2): DGGITQSPKYLFRKEGQNVTLSCEQNLNHDAMYWYRQDPGQGLRLIYYSQIVNDFQKGDIAEGYSVSREKKESFPLTVTSAQKNPTAFYLCASMGRTGSNTGELFFGEGSRLTVL.

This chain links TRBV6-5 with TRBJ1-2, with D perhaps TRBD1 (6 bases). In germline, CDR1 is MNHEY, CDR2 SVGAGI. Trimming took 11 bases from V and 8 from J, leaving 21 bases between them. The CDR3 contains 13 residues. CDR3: CASRQALMGGYTF. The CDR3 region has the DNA TGTGCCTCCCGACAGGCCTTGATGGGGGGCTACACCTTC.

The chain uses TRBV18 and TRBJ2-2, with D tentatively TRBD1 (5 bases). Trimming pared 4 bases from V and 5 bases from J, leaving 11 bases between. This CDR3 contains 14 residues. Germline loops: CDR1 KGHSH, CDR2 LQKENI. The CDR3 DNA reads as TGTGCCAGCTCACTCCTGACAGAGACCGGGGAGCTGTTTTTT. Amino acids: CASSLLTETGELFF.

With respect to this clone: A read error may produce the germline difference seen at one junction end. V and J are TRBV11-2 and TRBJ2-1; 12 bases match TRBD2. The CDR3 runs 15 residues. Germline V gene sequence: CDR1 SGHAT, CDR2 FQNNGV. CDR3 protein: CASSLGLAGASAIVF. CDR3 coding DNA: TGTGCCAGCAGCTTAGGACTAGCGGGGGCCTCGGCCATTGTCTTC.

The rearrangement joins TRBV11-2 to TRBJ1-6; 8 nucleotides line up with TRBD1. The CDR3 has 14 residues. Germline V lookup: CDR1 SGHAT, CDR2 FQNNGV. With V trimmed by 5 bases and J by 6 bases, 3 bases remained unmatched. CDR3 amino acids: CASSADRGNSPLHF. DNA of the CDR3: TGTGCCAGCAGCGCTGACAGGGGTAATTCACCCCTCCACTTT.

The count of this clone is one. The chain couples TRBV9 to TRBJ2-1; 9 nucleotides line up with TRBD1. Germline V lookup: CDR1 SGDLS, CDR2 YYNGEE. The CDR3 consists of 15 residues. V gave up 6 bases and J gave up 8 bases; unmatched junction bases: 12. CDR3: CASNPGTGPLHEQFF. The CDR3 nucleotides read TGTGCCAGCAACCCCGGGACAGGGCCCCTCCATGAGCAGTTCTTC.

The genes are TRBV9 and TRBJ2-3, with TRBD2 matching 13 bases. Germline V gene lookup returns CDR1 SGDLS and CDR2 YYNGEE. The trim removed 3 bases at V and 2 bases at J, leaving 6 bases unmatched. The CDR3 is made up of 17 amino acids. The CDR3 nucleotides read TGTGCCAGCAGCGCCCAAGGACTAGCGGGGGACACAGATACGCAGTATTTT. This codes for CASSAQGLAGDTDTQYF.

The CDR3 protein is CASTSGTSSETQYF. In DNA, the CDR3 is TGTGCCAGCACCTCTGGGACATCCTCAGAGACCCAGTACTTC. The V gene is TRBV7-9, the J gene TRBJ2-5; TRBD1 is a possible D gene (6 bases). V was clipped by 7 bases and J by 4 bases, with 16 bases between them. Germline CDR1 is SEHNR and CDR2 is FQNEAQ (reference sequence). The CDR3 covers 14 residues.

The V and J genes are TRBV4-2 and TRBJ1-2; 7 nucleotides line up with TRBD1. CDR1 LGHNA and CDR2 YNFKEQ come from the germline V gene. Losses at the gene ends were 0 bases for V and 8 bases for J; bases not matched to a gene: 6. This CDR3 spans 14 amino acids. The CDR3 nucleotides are TGTGCCAGCAGCCAAGATAGGGGGCGTTGGGGCTACACCTTC. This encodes CASSQDRGRWGYTF.

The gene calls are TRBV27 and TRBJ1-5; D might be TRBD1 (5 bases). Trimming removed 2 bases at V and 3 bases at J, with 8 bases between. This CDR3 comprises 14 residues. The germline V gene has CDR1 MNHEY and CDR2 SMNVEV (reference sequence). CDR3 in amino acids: CASSLAGLNQPQHF. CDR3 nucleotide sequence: TGTGCCAGCAGTTTAGCAGGGCTCAATCAGCCCCAGCATTTT.

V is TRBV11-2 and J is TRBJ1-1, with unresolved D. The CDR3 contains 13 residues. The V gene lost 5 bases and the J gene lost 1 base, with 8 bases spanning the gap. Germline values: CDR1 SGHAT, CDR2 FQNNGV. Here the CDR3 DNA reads TGTGCCAGCAGCCCTACAGCGAACACTGAAGCTTTCTTT. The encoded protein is CASSPTANTEAFF.